Below are 29 T cell receptor beta chains sequenced from a single sample in a study of brain T cells in children with intractable seizures. This sample's time point: blood from clinic visit 5 months post-surgery; TSC patient then seizure free. The method was immunoSEQ multiplex PCR; TCRdb's version includes in-frame clones alone and lacks a portion of them. This sample has 300,000 to 400,000 clones, with nearly 95% found just once. Sequencing was performed on peripheral blood, taken around 5 months after surgery. The receptors originated from a boy less than two years old with tuberous sclerosis and intractable seizures.

V gene TRBV30 combines with J gene TRBJ1-3; D call uncertain. The ends were cut back, 2 bases at V and 5 bases at J, with 13 bases in the middle. CDR3 length equals 14 residues. Germline V gives CDR1 GTSNPN, CDR2 SVGIG (reference sequence). This chain's CDR3 is CAWSRLGSRNTIYF. CDR3 in DNA: TGTGCCTGGAGTAGATTGGGTAGCAGAAACACCATATATTTT.

This clone showed up just once. This sequence joins TRBV19 and TRBJ2-7; D assignment may be TRBD1 or TRBD2 (5 bases each). The CDR3 covers 13 residues. The V gene lost 6 bases and the J gene lost 2 bases, with 11 bases spanning the gap. Germline CDR1 is LNHDA and CDR2 is SQIVND (reference sequence). CDR3 amino acids: CASSPGRTYEQYF. The CDR3 nucleotides are TGTGCCAGTAGCCCGGGACGGACCTACGAGCAGTACTTC. Using reference TRBV19 and TRBJ2-7 for the parts outside the CDR3, the full variable domain is DGGITQSPKYLFRKEGQNVTLSCEQNLNHDAMYWYRQDPGQGLRLIYYSQIVNDFQKGDIAEGYSVSREKKESFPLTVTSAQKNPTAFYLCASSPGRTYEQYFGPGTRLTVT.

The rearrangement links TRBV5-1 to TRBJ2-5, with 8 bases fitting TRBD2. The junction had 4 bases not matched to a gene; V was cut back by 0 bases and J by 6 bases. The germline gives CDR1 SGHRS, CDR2 YFSETQ. This CDR3 is 14 amino acids long. In DNA form, the CDR3 reads TGCGCCAGCAGCTTGGTCGGGAGGGGTAAGACCCAGTACTTC. Its translation: CASSLVGRGKTQYF.

The V gene is TRBV4-1, the J gene TRBJ2-2, with 7 bases identical to TRBD1. This CDR3 spans 15 amino acids. Germline values: CDR1 MGHRA, CDR2 YSYEKL. With V trimmed by 5 bases and J by 0 bases, 3 bases remained unmatched. The CDR3 region is CASSGQAANTGELFF. In DNA form, the CDR3 reads TGCGCCAGCAGCGGACAGGCCGCGAACACCGGGGAGCTGTTTTTT.

The chain recombines TRBV6-4 with TRBJ2-1; TRBD2 matches 9 bases. J lost 8 bases, V lost 2 bases, and 4 bases had no gene match. In germline, CDR1 is MRHNA, CDR2 SNTAGT. The CDR3 consists of 14 residues. The CDR3 protein is CASSDGIAGDEQFF. The CDR3 DNA sequence: TGTGCCAGCAGTGACGGGATAGCGGGAGATGAGCAGTTCTTC.

V gene TRBV4-1 combines with J gene TRBJ2-7; 9 bases agree with TRBD2. The V segment lost 1 base and the J segment 2 bases; nucleotides outside the gene matches: 6. This CDR3 comprises 16 residues. Germline V gene data show CDR1 as MGHRA and CDR2 as YSYEKL. This CDR3 is CASSQVLAGPPYEQYF. DNA for the CDR3: TGCGCCAGCAGCCAAGTACTAGCGGGCCCTCCCTACGAGCAGTACTTC.

This chain links TRBV19 with TRBJ2-7; TRBD1 matches at 7 bases. This CDR3 is 13 amino acids long. Unmatched junction bases numbered 11, after V lost 9 bases and J lost 6 bases. Germline V lookup: CDR1 LNHDA, CDR2 SQIVND (reference sequence). CDR3: CASSQGDVGEQYF. Here the CDR3 DNA reads TGTGCCAGCTCGCAGGGGGATGTTGGCGAGCAGTACTTC.

The count of this clone is one. This chain links TRBV19 with TRBJ2-5; TRBD1 is a possible D gene (5 bases). This CDR3 has 12 residues. V dropped 6 bases and J dropped 2 bases, with 7 bases sitting between them. CDR1 and CDR2 (germline): LNHDA, SQIVND (reference sequence). The CDR3 loop is CASSPGQETQYF. The CDR3 region has the DNA TGTGCCAGTAGCCCAGGGCAAGAGACCCAGTACTTC.

This chain uses TRBV11-2 with TRBJ2-7, with D uncertain. The germline CDR1 and CDR2 sequences are SGHAT and FQNNGV. V dropped 4 bases and J dropped 3 bases, with 13 bases sitting between them. The length of the CDR3 is 14 residues. The CDR3 nucleotides are TGTGCCAGCAGCTGGGATTGGCAGAGCTACGAGCAGTACTTC. It codes for CASSWDWQSYEQYF.

The rearrangement uses TRBV10-3 and TRBJ2-7; TRBD1 agrees at 10 bases. Germline V gene sequence: CDR1 ENHRY, CDR2 SYGVKD. The CDR3 consists of 16 residues. Trimming took 8 bases from V and 2 from J; bases not matched to a gene: 12. The CDR3 region is CAISRGGTGATYEQYF. CDR3 bases: TGTGCCATCTCTCGGGGGGGGACAGGGGCCACCTACGAGCAGTACTTC.

About this clone: Other DNA sequences in this sample translate to the same CDR3. The CDR3 nucleotides are TGTGCCAGCAGTTTATCGGCCGGGAACTATGGCTACACCTTC. It yields the protein CASSLSAGNYGYTF. The chain links TRBV27 to TRBJ1-2, with no clear D. V was clipped by 0 bases and J by 2 bases, with 7 bases between them. The CDR3 runs 14 residues. Germline CDR1 is MNHEY and CDR2 is SMNVEV (reference sequence).

The sample holds one count of this clone. The chain links TRBV11-3 to TRBJ2-1; maybe TRBD2 (7 bases). V lost 1 base, J lost 4 bases, and 11 bases lay in between. CDR3 length equals 15 residues. Germline V gene lookup returns CDR1 SGHNT and CDR2 YENEEA. The CDR3 DNA is TGTGCCAGCAGCTTAGGGGAGGGGGTGTACAATGAGCAGTTCTTC. Translated, it gives CASSLGEGVYNEQFF.

The chain couples TRBV11-3 to TRBJ2-3; a weak D match, TRBD2 (5 bases). Trimming pared 4 bases from V and 5 bases from J, leaving 10 bases between. The CDR3 is 13 amino acids. The V gene's germline CDR1 is SGHNT and CDR2 YENEEA. CDR3 amino acids: CASSSLVKDTQYF. CDR3 nucleotide sequence: TGTGCCAGCAGCTCACTAGTTAAAGATACGCAGTATTTT.

The chain has TRBV10-2 and TRBJ2-1; D is perhaps TRBD2 (6 bases). The germline V gene has CDR1 WSHSY and CDR2 SAAADI. This CDR3 is built from 15 residues. The ends were cut back, 6 bases at V and 3 bases at J, with 15 bases in the middle. The CDR3 DNA reads as TGCGCCAGCAGAGATCGGGAGATCGGCTACAATGAGCAGTTCTTC. As protein: CASRDREIGYNEQFF.

The chain uses TRBV27 and TRBJ1-1; 9 nucleotides agree with TRBD1. The germline gives CDR1 MNHEY, CDR2 SMNVEV (reference sequence). The CDR3 is 15 amino acids. Trimming at V came to 9 bases and at J to 8 bases, leaving 16 bases not matched to a gene. CDR3 in DNA: TGTGCCAGTAGTCCCACCGGGACAGGGATTGAGGAAGCTTTCTTT. Translation gives CASSPTGTGIEEAFF.

The chain carries TRBV2 and TRBJ1-1; tentatively, D is TRBD1 (5 bases). This CDR3 has 16 amino acids. V lost 6 bases, J lost 1 base, and 18 bases lay in between. The germline CDR1 and CDR2 sequences are SNHLY and FYNNEI. CDR3 DNA sequence: TGTGCCAGCAGCGAGGGGCCCAGTAAGGGGAACACTGAAGCTTTCTTT. Translation gives CASSEGPSKGNTEAFF. Drawing the rest from reference TRBV2 and TRBJ1-1, the complete variable domain is EPEVTQTPSHQVTQMGQEVILRCVPISNHLYFYWYRQILGQKVEFLVSFYNNEISEKSEIFDDQFSVERPDGSNFTLKIRSTKLEDSAMYFCASSEGPSKGNTEAFFGQGTRLTVV.

The chain employs TRBV2 and TRBJ1-5; D call uncertain. This CDR3 has 14 residues. CDR1 SNHLY and CDR2 FYNNEI come from the germline V gene. V lost 8 bases and J 0 bases, leaving 11 bases between the germline ends. CDR3 nucleotide sequence: TGTGCCAGCGTAAGCTCCTATAGCAATCAGCCCCAGCATTTT. It encodes CASVSSYSNQPQHF.

The V call is TRBV6-5, the J call TRBJ2-7, with D possibly TRBD1 on 5 matching bases. Germline CDR1 is MNHEY and CDR2 is SVGAGI. This CDR3 region has 13 residues. Trimming stripped 6 bases from V and 4 bases from J, with 13 bases between. CDR3 in amino acids: CASSRKGPYEQYF. For the CDR3, the DNA is TGTGCCAGCAGCCGAAAGGGGCCTTACGAGCAGTACTTC.

The V call is TRBV24-1, the J call TRBJ2-7; 10 bases agree with TRBD2. V lost 6 bases and J lost 6; bases outside the gene matches: 7. The CDR3 loop spans 14 amino acids. Per germline, CDR1 KGHDR and CDR2 SFDVKD. CDR3 region: CATSSRLAGGEQYF. Here the CDR3 DNA reads TGTGCCACCAGTTCAAGACTAGCGGGCGGCGAGCAGTACTTC.

The rearrangement uses TRBV30 and TRBJ2-2, with 12 bases aligning to TRBD2. This CDR3 comprises 12 residues. J was trimmed by 7 bases and V by 8 bases; bases with no gene match: 2. Per the germline V gene, CDR1 is GTSNPN and CDR2 is SVGIG (reference sequence). CDR3 loop: CAKGLAGGELFF. The CDR3 nucleotides read TGTGCCAAGGGACTAGCGGGCGGGGAGCTGTTTTTT.

The rearrangement links TRBV27 to TRBJ1-1; D gene ambiguous. V lost 7 bases to trimming and J lost 0 bases, with 12 bases between them. This CDR3 region has 14 residues. Looked up from germline, CDR1 is MNHEY and CDR2 is SMNVEV (reference sequence). DNA for the CDR3: TGTGCCAGCAAATTGAACGACATGAACACTGAAGCTTTCTTT. Its translation is CASKLNDMNTEAFF.

This clone was recorded a few times. The chain is built from TRBV7-2 and TRBJ1-5; the D is unclear. The CDR3 totals 13 residues. Trimming shortened V by 1 base and J by 7 bases, and 8 bases separated the two germline ends. Germline V lookup: CDR1 SGHTA, CDR2 FQGNSA. CDR3 region: CASSLVQQQPQHF. The CDR3 DNA sequence: TGTGCCAGCAGCTTAGTCCAGCAACAGCCCCAGCATTTT. Together with reference TRBV7-2 and TRBJ1-5, the CDR3 gives the full variable domain: GAGVSQSPSNKVTEKGKDVELRCDPISGHTALYWYRQSLGQGLEFLIYFQGNSAPDKSGLPSDRFSAERTGGSVSTLTIQRTQQEDSAVYLCASSLVQQQPQHFGDGTRLSIL.

This clone appeared a single time. This chain uses TRBV29-1 with TRBJ2-7; D possibly matches TRBD1 or TRBD2 (5 bases each). V dropped 3 bases and J dropped 1 base, with 13 bases sitting between them. The CDR3 consists of 14 residues. In germline, CDR1 is SQVTM, CDR2 ANQGSEA. This chain's CDR3 is CSVEERGRSYEQYF. Written as DNA, the CDR3 is TGCAGCGTTGAGGAGAGGGGTCGTTCCTACGAGCAGTACTTC.

The V and J genes are TRBV7-9 and TRBJ1-5; D remains ambiguous. V was cut by 3 bases and J by 10 bases, with 13 bases left in between. The V gene's germline CDR1 is SEHNR and CDR2 FQNEAQ (reference sequence). The CDR3 covers 13 residues. CDR3: CASSLDGKVPQHF. The CDR3 bases are TGTGCCAGCAGCTTGGACGGAAAAGTCCCCCAGCATTTT. The whole variable domain, filled in from reference TRBV7-9 and TRBJ1-5, reads DTGVSQNPRHKITKRGQNVTFRCDPISEHNRLYWYRQTLGQGPEFLTYFQNEAQLEKSRLLSDRFSAERPKGSFSTLEIQRTEQGDSAMYLCASSLDGKVPQHFGDGTRLSIL.

V gene TRBV20-1 combines with J gene TRBJ1-2, with D hard to call. V was clipped by 3 bases and J by 2 bases, with 7 bases between them. Per the germline V gene, CDR1 is DFQATT and CDR2 is SNEGSKA (reference sequence). The CDR3 totals 12 residues. CDR3 protein: CSASIRNYGYTF. The CDR3 nucleotides read TGCAGTGCTAGTATCAGGAACTATGGCTACACCTTC.

The chain combines TRBV27 with TRBJ1-1, with 7 positions matching TRBD1. Per germline, CDR1 MNHEY and CDR2 SMNVEV (reference sequence). This CDR3 spans 15 amino acids. The trim removed 4 bases at V and 3 bases at J, leaving 8 bases unmatched. The CDR3 spells CASSWDSDGDTEAFF. CDR3 nucleotides: TGTGCCAGCAGTTGGGACAGTGACGGGGACACTGAAGCTTTCTTT.

CDR3 protein: CASSEREGGPYNEQFF. Written as DNA, the CDR3 is TGTGCCAGCAGTGAAAGGGAGGGGGGCCCCTACAATGAGCAGTTCTTC. This chain links TRBV2 with TRBJ2-1; TRBD2 is a possible D gene (7 bases). CDR3 length: 16 amino acids. The ends were cut back, 2 bases at V and 2 bases at J, with 13 bases in the middle. Germline V gene lookup returns CDR1 SNHLY and CDR2 FYNNEI.

This CDR3 reads CASSSTGNSPLHF. DNA of the CDR3: TGTGCCAGCAGCTCGACAGGGAATTCACCCCTCCACTTT. The chain joins TRBV9 to TRBJ1-6; 7 bases map to TRBD1. J gave up 7 bases and V 4 bases, and 2 bases lay outside the gene matches. The CDR3 consists of 13 residues. CDR1 SGDLS and CDR2 YYNGEE come from the germline V gene.

CDR3 residues: CASSSGVNTEAFF. In DNA, the CDR3 is TGCGCCAGCAGCTCGGGTGTGAACACTGAAGCTTTCTTT. The V gene is TRBV5-1, the J gene TRBJ1-1; unclear D gene. From germline, CDR1 is SGHRS and CDR2 YFSETQ. The CDR3 sequence is 13 residues long. V gave up 3 bases and J gave up 0 bases, with 6 bases separating them.